This passage covers 22 T cell receptor beta chains from one sample sequenced in a study of cytomegalovirus exposure and HLA in healthy donors. The PCR ran on 60 Vbeta and 13 Jbeta primers. Clones were read by immunoSEQ multiplex PCR, and TCRdb kept only the in-frame ones, dropping some. The sample consists of about 190,000 clones, roughly 80% of them appearing once. Sequencing used PBMCs. The receptors originated from a man aged 35 to 55 in good health and CMV-seropositive.

This chain joins TRBV7-9 and TRBJ1-6; D remains unclear. CDR3 length: 14 amino acids. The germline V gene encodes CDR1 SEHNR and CDR2 FQNEAQ (reference sequence). The V and J ends lost 0 bases and 4 bases respectively, with 4 bases between them. The CDR3 region has the DNA TGTGCCAGCAGCTTAGCGAGGTATAATTCACCCCTCCACTTT. Translation gives CASSLARYNSPLHF.

The V and J genes are TRBV4-1 and TRBJ1-2, with D possibly being TRBD1 (6 bases). Trimming took 1 base from V and 8 from J, leaving 11 bases between them. Germline CDR1 MGHRA, CDR2 YSYEKL. The CDR3 runs 13 residues. The CDR3: CASSQVTQGGYTF. The DNA for the CDR3 is TGCGCCAGCAGCCAAGTGACCCAGGGGGGCTACACCTTC.

The chain employs TRBV9 and TRBJ1-1, with D unclear. V lost 4 bases and J lost 4, with 8 bases in between. Germline assignment: CDR1 SGDLS and CDR2 YYNGEE. The CDR3 has 12 amino acids. In DNA form, the CDR3 reads TGTGCCAGCAGCCCGGGGAGCACTGAAGCTTTCTTT. Amino acids: CASSPGSTEAFF.

This chain connects TRBV28 to TRBJ1-1; D not certain. Germline V lookup: CDR1 MDHEN, CDR2 SYDVKM. The V and J ends lost 6 bases and 3 bases respectively, with 11 bases between them. The CDR3 consists of 13 residues. The DNA for the CDR3 is TGTGCCAGCAGGGGGAGGGCTTACACTGAAGCTTTCTTT. It specifies CASRGRAYTEAFF. Drawing the rest from reference TRBV28 and TRBJ1-1, the complete variable domain is DVKVTQSSRYLVKRTGEKVFLECVQDMDHENMFWYRQDPGLGLRLIYFSYDVKMKEKGDIPEGYSVSREKKERFSLILESASTNQTSMYLCASRGRAYTEAFFGQGTRLTVV.

This chain joins TRBV7-2 and TRBJ2-3; weak D call: TRBD1 (5 bases). CDR1 and CDR2 from the germline V gene are SGHTA and FQGNSA. The CDR3 length is 12 residues. V was pared by 5 bases and J by 4 bases, with 7 bases between. In DNA form, the CDR3 reads TGTGCCAGCAGCCCACAGGCAGATACGCAGTATTTT. This gives the protein CASSPQADTQYF.

The V and J genes are TRBV7-2 and TRBJ2-2; maybe TRBD1 (6 bases). CDR3 size: 14 residues. With 5 bases removed from V and 6 bases from J, the gap between germline ends came to 13 bases. From germline, CDR1 is SGHTA and CDR2 FQGNSA. The CDR3 DNA reads as TGTGCCAGCAGCCCGCAGGGGCGCGCCGGGGAGCTGTTTTTT. Translation gives CASSPQGRAGELFF.

The V and J genes are TRBV25-1 and TRBJ2-7; the D gene is possibly TRBD2 (5 bases). Germline V lookup: CDR1 MGHDK, CDR2 SYGVNS. V was pared by 3 bases and J by 6 bases, with 6 bases between. This CDR3 is 11 amino acids long. The CDR3: CASSEAGEQYF. The DNA of the CDR3 is TGTGCCAGCAGTGAGGCGGGCGAGCAGTACTTC.

This clone turned up a few times. The chain uses TRBV5-4 and TRBJ2-7; D might be TRBD1 (5 bases). The length of the CDR3 is 11 residues. Trimming cost V 3 bases and J 9 bases, with 10 bases left between them. In germline, CDR1 is SGHNT, CDR2 YYREEE (reference sequence). The CDR3 bases are TGTGCCAGCAGCTCGACAGATTCGCAGTACTTC. Translated, it gives CASSSTDSQYF.

The chain couples TRBV7-9 to TRBJ2-2, with unresolved D. V was cut by 5 bases and J by 4 bases, with 2 bases left in between. The germline V gene encodes CDR1 SEHNR and CDR2 FQNEAQ (reference sequence). CDR3 length: 11 residues. This chain's CDR3 is CASSRTGELFF. The CDR3 bases are TGTGCCAGCAGCCGCACCGGGGAGCTGTTTTTT.

The V call is TRBV7-9, the J call TRBJ2-7; TRBD1 agrees at 8 bases. Trimming removed 8 bases from V and 3 bases from J; junction bases left unmatched: 15. The CDR3 spans 16 residues. Germline V gene sequence: CDR1 SEHNR, CDR2 FQNEAQ (reference sequence). For the CDR3, the DNA is TGTGCCAGCTTACCCTCGACAGGGGCTCGCTTCTACGAGCAGTACTTC. This codes for CASLPSTGARFYEQYF.

This clone was seen only once. The V gene is TRBV4-3, the J gene TRBJ1-5, with D possibly matching TRBD1 (5 bases). The V gene's germline CDR1 is LGHNA and CDR2 YSLEER. The CDR3 totals 14 residues. The V end lost 4 bases, the J end lost 5 bases, and 12 bases lay between the germline ends. The CDR3, as DNA: TGCGCCAGCAGCCCCCGGGTAGGGGATCAGCCCCAGCATTTT. Translating gives CASSPRVGDQPQHF.

The V gene is TRBV5-4, the J gene TRBJ2-2, with 9 bases matching TRBD2. J was trimmed by 7 bases and V by 5 bases; bases with no gene match: 9. This CDR3 contains 15 residues. Per the germline V gene, CDR1 is SGHNT and CDR2 is YYREEE (reference sequence). CDR3 loop: CASRSRGGSGGELFF. The CDR3 nucleotides read TGTGCCAGCAGATCGCGGGGGGGCTCGGGCGGGGAGCTGTTTTTT.

J is TRBJ1-4 and V is TRBV19; 8 bases map to TRBD1. After removal of 6 bases from V and 7 bases from J, the junction contained 7 bases not matched to a gene. Looked up from germline, CDR1 is LNHDA and CDR2 is SQIVND (reference sequence). The CDR3 is 14 residues long. The CDR3 spells CASRRQQGVEKLFF. The CDR3, as DNA: TGTGCCAGTAGAAGGCAACAGGGGGTTGAAAAACTGTTTTTT. The full variable domain, with the rest looked up from reference TRBV19 and TRBJ1-4, is DGGITQSPKYLFRKEGQNVTLSCEQNLNHDAMYWYRQDPGQGLRLIYYSQIVNDFQKGDIAEGYSVSREKKESFPLTVTSAQKNPTAFYLCASRRQQGVEKLFFGSGTQLSVL.

The chain recombines TRBV7-9 with TRBJ2-1; D is unclear. The CDR3 loop spans 15 amino acids. Trimming stripped 1 base from V and 0 bases from J, with 7 bases between. Germline-derived CDR1 and CDR2 are SEHNR and FQNEAQ (reference sequence). CDR3 nucleotides: TGTGCCAGCAGCTTAGAACGGAGCTCCTACAATGAGCAGTTCTTC. Its protein product is CASSLERSSYNEQFF.

This clone was seen a single time. The rearrangement links TRBV6-5 to TRBJ2-7; 9 bases are shared with TRBD1. This CDR3 has 15 amino acids. CDR1 and CDR2 from the germline V gene are MNHEY and SVGAGI. J lost 2 bases, V lost 2 bases, and 4 bases had no gene match. The chain's CDR3 is CASSYLTGGTYEQYF. DNA for the CDR3: TGTGCCAGCAGTTACCTCACAGGGGGCACCTACGAGCAGTACTTC.

This clone was counted between two and nine times. V is TRBV30 and J is TRBJ1-6; D might be TRBD1 (6 bases). Trimming took 5 bases from V and 9 from J, leaving 17 bases between them. The length of the CDR3 is 14 residues. The germline gives CDR1 GTSNPN, CDR2 SVGIG (reference sequence). This chain's CDR3 is CAWGRGIRSSPLHF. The CDR3 nucleotides read TGTGCCTGGGGCAGGGGAATTCGGAGTTCACCCCTCCACTTT.

The table lists this clone with a few counts. The rearrangement uses TRBV4-1 and TRBJ2-5; a possible D gene is TRBD2 (6 bases). Germline CDR1 is MGHRA and CDR2 is YSYEKL. Trimming pared 6 bases from V and 1 base from J, leaving 9 bases between. The CDR3 loop spans 13 amino acids. The CDR3 protein is CASRGDSQETQYF. The CDR3 bases are TGCGCCAGCAGGGGGGACTCCCAAGAGACCCAGTACTTC.

This clone was found once. The chain employs TRBV5-1 and TRBJ1-2; no definite D call. V was clipped by 4 bases and J by 6 bases, with 13 bases between them. Germline V gives CDR1 SGHRS, CDR2 YFSETQ. This CDR3 contains 13 residues. The CDR3 bases are TGCGCCAGCAGCCTTGGTTATAGCGATGGCTACACCTTC. Its translation is CASSLGYSDGYTF.

This chain joins TRBV13 and TRBJ2-5; 7 bases agree with TRBD2. Germline lookup yields CDR1 PRHDT and CDR2 FYEKMQ (reference sequence). V was clipped by 7 bases and J by 1 base; unmatched bases: 3. The CDR3 runs 13 residues. The CDR3 coding sequence is TGTGCCAGCAACCGCGGGAGCCAAGAGACCCAGTACTTC. Protein sequence: CASNRGSQETQYF.

The rearrangement links TRBV14 to TRBJ2-1, with 9 bases lining up with TRBD1. CDR3 length: 16 amino acids. The germline CDR1 and CDR2 sequences are SGHDN and FVKESK. V dropped 4 bases and J dropped 6; count of bases not matched to a gene: 10. The CDR3 DNA reads as TGTGCCAGCAGCCCTGGGGACAGGGTCTATGGCAATGAGCAGTTCTTC. This encodes CASSPGDRVYGNEQFF.

The rearrangement links TRBV18 to TRBJ1-5; D remains ambiguous. The V and J ends lost 6 bases and 3 bases respectively, with 18 bases between them. The V gene's germline CDR1 is KGHSH and CDR2 LQKENI. The CDR3 length is 16 residues. The DNA for the CDR3 is TGTGCCAGCTCGGCGACTAAGGGAGGGAACAATCAGCCCCAGCATTTT. Translating it yields CASSATKGGNNQPQHF. The full variable domain, its missing parts supplied by reference TRBV18 and TRBJ1-5, is NAGVMQNPRHLVRRRGQEARLRCSPMKGHSHVYWYRQLPEEGLKFMVYLQKENIIDESGMPKERFSAEFPKEGPSILRIQQVVRGDSAAYFCASSATKGGNNQPQHFGDGTRLSIL.

The V gene is TRBV5-1, the J gene TRBJ1-5, with 7 bases aligning to TRBD1. Per germline, CDR1 SGHRS and CDR2 YFSETQ. V lost 4 bases, J lost 2 bases, and 3 bases stayed unmatched. This CDR3 is 14 amino acids long. CDR3 coding DNA: TGCGCCAGCAGCCTGGGGACAGGCAATCAGCCCCAGCATTTT. It specifies CASSLGTGNQPQHF.